These 14 T cell receptor beta chains came from one sample sequenced in a study of cytomegalovirus exposure and HLA in healthy donors. A multiplex PCR was run with 60 Vbeta primers and 13 Jbeta primers. Repertoires were generated with immunoSEQ multiplex PCR, while TCRdb's copy carries only in-frame clones and drops some. The sample lists 35,000 to 45,000 clones, about 70% occurring once. Specimen: PBMCs. The receptors originated from a man aged 25-45 years in good health and CMV-seronegative.

J is TRBJ1-1 and V is TRBV5-1, with TRBD1 identical over 7 bases. This CDR3 is 15 amino acids long. The V and J ends lost 3 bases and 4 bases, in that order; junction bases with no gene match: 9. The germline V gene has CDR1 SGHRS and CDR2 YFSETQ. This chain's CDR3 is CASSWRGTGVTEAFF. CDR3 sequence (DNA): TGCGCCAGCAGCTGGAGGGGCACAGGGGTCACTGAAGCTTTCTTT.

The chain joins TRBV29-1 to TRBJ2-1, with 8 bases matching TRBD2. This CDR3 has 14 amino acids. Looked up from germline, CDR1 is SQVTM and CDR2 is ANQGSEA. V shed 2 bases, J shed 4 bases, and the junction held 4 bases outside the gene matches. In DNA form, the CDR3 reads TGCAGCGTTGAACGTCGGGGGGGTTACAATGAGCAGTTCTTC. It codes for CSVERRGGYNEQFF.

The chain employs TRBV14 and TRBJ2-1; possibly TRBD2 for D (5 bases). CDR3 length: 14 residues. Trimming cost V 1 base and J 9 bases, with 13 bases left between them. Germline V gene sequence: CDR1 SGHDN, CDR2 FVKESK. CDR3 nucleotides: TGTGCCAGCAGCCAAGTACTAGGTGAGGGTGAGCAGTTCTTC. This encodes CASSQVLGEGEQFF.

V gene TRBV29-1 combines with J gene TRBJ2-7; TRBD2 agrees at 10 bases. The V segment lost 8 bases and the J segment 5 bases; nucleotides outside the gene matches: 9. CDR1 is SQVTM, CDR2 ANQGSEA, per germline. CDR3 size: 13 residues. The CDR3 bases are TGCAGCACTCTAGCGGGAGAATCCGACGAGCAGTACTTC. Protein product: CSTLAGESDEQYF.

The chain is built from TRBV4-3 and TRBJ1-2, with D unresolved. The germline gives CDR1 LGHNA, CDR2 YSLEER. The ends were cut back, 4 bases at V and 2 bases at J, with 17 bases in the middle. There are 16 residues in the CDR3. The chain's CDR3 is CASSLAAGQGNYGYTF. DNA for the CDR3: TGCGCCAGCAGCCTGGCAGCGGGCCAAGGGAACTATGGCTACACCTTC.

The chain links TRBV18 to TRBJ1-5, with TRBD1 identical over 10 bases. In germline, CDR1 is KGHSH, CDR2 LQKENI. J was trimmed by 1 base and V by 4 bases; bases with no gene match: 4. The CDR3 loop spans 16 amino acids. CDR3 protein: CASSRGDRGSNQPQHF. Here the CDR3 DNA reads TGTGCCAGCTCACGAGGGGACAGGGGAAGCAATCAGCCCCAGCATTTT.

This clone was counted once. A much larger clone is a single base away; this may be a read error. The CDR3 DNA sequence: TGTGCCAGCAGCCACGACAGGAACACTGAAGCTTTCTTT. Translated, it gives CASSHDRNTEAFF. This sequence joins TRBV5-4 and TRBJ1-1, with D possibly TRBD1 on 5 matching bases. Germline loops: CDR1 SGHNT, CDR2 YYREEE (reference sequence). This CDR3 is built from 13 residues. With 4 bases removed from V and 1 base from J, the gap between germline ends came to 8 bases.

V and J are TRBV5-6 and TRBJ2-7; tentatively, D is TRBD2 (6 bases). Trimming removed 0 bases at V and 3 bases at J, with 10 bases between. The CDR3 is made up of 14 amino acids. The germline CDR1 and CDR2 sequences are SGHDT and YYEEEE. CDR3 nucleotide sequence: TGTGCCAGCAGCTTGGTTCGGGAGAACTACGAGCAGTACTTC. It is translated as CASSLVRENYEQYF.

CDR3: CASSHLGQTGNTIYF. The CDR3 DNA follows: TGTGCCAGCAGCCATCTCGGACAGACTGGAAACACCATATATTTT. The J gene is TRBJ1-3, the V gene TRBV4-2; D is possibly TRBD1 (6 bases). Trimming removed 3 bases from V and 2 bases from J, with 11 bases in between. The CDR3 length is 15 residues. Germline CDR1 reads LGHNA; CDR2 reads YNFKEQ.

The table lists this clone with a few counts. J is TRBJ2-1 and V is TRBV29-1; 9 bases match TRBD2. Germline-derived CDR1 and CDR2 are SQVTM and ANQGSEA. The CDR3 is 14 residues long. J lost 16 bases, V lost 6 bases, and 19 bases had no gene match. Written as DNA, the CDR3 is TGCAGCGTAGCCGGTATAGCGGGAGCCGCACATCCCTTCTTC. Protein sequence: CSVAGIAGAAHPFF.

The chain employs TRBV10-3 and TRBJ1-1; D is unresolved. CDR3 length: 13 residues. The germline V gene has CDR1 ENHRY and CDR2 SYGVKD. Deletions cut 2 bases from V and 1 base from J, with 5 bases between. CDR3 DNA: TGTGCCATCAGTGAGACAGCGAACACTGAAGCTTTCTTT. This encodes CAISETANTEAFF.

The chain recombines TRBV5-1 with TRBJ2-1, with D tentatively TRBD2 (5 bases). V gave up 3 bases and J gave up 4 bases, with 11 bases separating them. This CDR3 comprises 14 residues. Germline CDR1 and CDR2: SGHRS and YFSETQ. The CDR3, as DNA: TGCGCCAGCAGCTCCCTGAGAGGGTACAATGAGCAGTTCTTC. Residues: CASSSLRGYNEQFF.

This chain connects TRBV11-2 to TRBJ1-2, with 10 nucleotides matching TRBD1. Trimming took 3 bases from V and 4 from J; bases not matched to a gene: 5. The CDR3 covers 15 residues. The germline gives CDR1 SGHAT, CDR2 FQNNGV. The CDR3 nucleotides read TGTGCCAGCAGCTTCAAGACAGGGGGCAGCTATGGCTACACCTTC. Its protein is CASSFKTGGSYGYTF.

This sequence joins TRBV13 and TRBJ1-2; tentative D call: TRBD1 (5 bases). The CDR3 extends over 14 amino acids. The V gene lost 2 bases and the J gene lost 3 bases, with 10 bases spanning the gap. The germline V gene has CDR1 PRHDT and CDR2 FYEKMQ (reference sequence). The CDR3 DNA reads as TGTGCCAGCAGCTTAAAAGGGGACTACTATGGCTACACCTTC. Residues: CASSLKGDYYGYTF. Supplemented by reference TRBV13 and TRBJ1-2, the full variable domain reads AAGVIQSPRHLIKEKRETATLKCYPIPRHDTVYWYQQGPGQDPQFLISFYEKMQSDKGSIPDRFSAQQFSDYHSELNMSSLELGDSALYFCASSLKGDYYGYTFGSGTRLTVV.